These 28 T cell receptor beta chains share one sample of origin, sequenced in a study of CD8 T cells in ankylosing spondylitis. TCRdb re-derived calls from the 5' RACE reads in MiXCR, one entry per CDR3 protein. This sample has hundreds of thousands of distinct CDR3 sequences, with about 9.1% found just once. The specimen sequenced was blood, either unsorted or a sorted T cell fraction (not recorded which). Receptors originate from a male donor with ankylosing spondylitis or in good health (not recorded which).

This clonotype has only a few counts. The chain carries TRBV7-3 and TRBJ1-2; D may be TRBD1 (6 bases). V gave up 5 bases and J gave up 0 bases, with 10 bases separating them. Germline assignment: CDR1 SGHTA and CDR2 FQGTGA. This CDR3 spans 14 amino acids. The CDR3 here is CASSANRANYGYTF. The CDR3 DNA reads TGTGCCAGCAGCGCCAACAGGGCTAACTATGGCTACACCTTC.

For this clonotype: At one boundary the junction diverges from the germline segment, which might be a read error. V gene TRBV20-1 combines with J gene TRBJ2-7, with D hard to call. Germline CDR1 is DFQATT and CDR2 is SNEGSKA (reference sequence). CDR3 length equals 15 residues. CDR3 DNA sequence: TGCTGTGCTAGACCCCCGGGCCAGCCAATTTCCGAGCAGTACTTC. Translated, it gives CCARPPGQPISEQYF.

The rearrangement uses TRBV15 and TRBJ2-7; D gene uncertain. Germline CDR1 LNHNV, CDR2 YYDKDF (reference sequence). V shed 5 bases and J shed 1 base, with 9 bases lying between them. The CDR3 covers 13 residues. CDR3 sequence (DNA): TGTGCCACCAGCTCTCGCTCTTCCTACGAGCAGTACTTC. It translates to CATSSRSSYEQYF.

This clonotype was picked up many times. This chain connects TRBV7-2 to TRBJ2-5; 7 bases match TRBD1. V shed 5 bases, J shed 4 bases, and the junction held 10 bases outside the gene matches. The CDR3 has 15 residues. Germline-derived CDR1 and CDR2 are SGHTA and FQGNSA. The DNA for the CDR3 is TGTGCCAGCAGCCGACAGGGAGTTCAGGGAGAGACCCAGTACTTC. It is translated as CASSRQGVQGETQYF.

In this sample, this clonotype turned up many times. The chain combines TRBV5-1 with TRBJ1-1, with D possibly matching TRBD1 (6 bases). V lost 0 bases, J lost 4 bases, and 13 bases lay in between. The germline gives CDR1 SGHRS, CDR2 YFSETQ. The length of the CDR3 is 15 residues. The CDR3 DNA is TGCGCCAGCAGCTTGGCTCAGGGGACGGTCACTGAAGCTTTCTTT. It yields the protein CASSLAQGTVTEAFF.

Ten or more counts support this clonotype. The rearrangement joins TRBV29-1 to TRBJ1-2, with 8 nucleotides matching TRBD1. The germline V gene has CDR1 SQVTM and CDR2 ANQGSEA. V was clipped by 6 bases and J by 8 bases; unmatched bases: 5. CDR3 length: 11 residues. CDR3 sequence: CSVQGAWGYTF. The CDR3 coding sequence is TGCAGCGTCCAGGGGGCTTGGGGCTACACCTTC.

This clonotype was seen repeatedly, ten times or more. The rearrangement joins TRBV4-2 to TRBJ1-3, with unresolved D. Trimming took off 1 base at V and 0 bases at J, with 10 bases between the two ends. Germline CDR1 LGHNA, CDR2 YNFKEQ. The CDR3 sequence is 16 residues long. CDR3 DNA: TGTGCCAGCAGCCAAGGCCAGCCGAGCTCTGGAAACACCATATATTTT. This gives the protein CASSQGQPSSGNTIYF.

This clonotype came up once. V usage is TRBV7-9 and J usage is TRBJ1-1; D possibly corresponds to TRBD1 (5 bases). The germline V gene encodes CDR1 SEHNR and CDR2 FQNEAQ (reference sequence). There are 14 residues in the CDR3. V lost 3 bases and J lost 10, with 18 bases in between. CDR3 nucleotide sequence: TGTGCCAGCAGCTTCGGGGAGGGGTCAGGCGGAGCTTTCTTT. This sequence encodes CASSFGEGSGGAFF.

This clonotype was recorded at least ten times. The chain joins TRBV20-1 to TRBJ2-2; 7 bases are a match to TRBD2. V trimming: 1 base; J trimming: 6 bases; junction bases outside the gene matches: 8. This CDR3 has 15 amino acids. Germline loops: CDR1 DFQATT, CDR2 SNEGSKA (reference sequence). Written as DNA, the CDR3 is TGCAGTGCTAGAGGCTCTCTGGGGGGGGCCGGGGAGCTGTTTTTT. Its translation: CSARGSLGGAGELFF.

This clonotype was observed many times. V gene TRBV4-2 combines with J gene TRBJ2-7; D is perhaps TRBD2 (5 bases). Germline V gene sequence: CDR1 LGHNA, CDR2 YNFKEQ. Between the trimmed V and J ends, which lost 0 bases and 1 base, there was a span of 13 bases. This CDR3 is 16 amino acids long. The chain's CDR3 is CASSQDFSDQSYEQYF. CDR3 in DNA: TGTGCCAGCAGCCAAGATTTTAGCGACCAATCCTACGAGCAGTACTTC.

At least ten counts were recorded for this clonotype. The rearrangement links TRBV2 to TRBJ2-5; D gene unclear. Between the trimmed V and J ends, which lost 2 bases and 5 bases, there was a span of 12 bases. Germline V gene lookup returns CDR1 SNHLY and CDR2 FYNNEI. The CDR3 extends over 14 amino acids. CDR3 in DNA: TGTGCCAGCAGTGAACGGTTCGCCGGGGAGACCCAGTACTTC. Protein sequence: CASSERFAGETQYF.

This clonotype has a count of ten or more. The J gene is TRBJ1-4, the V gene TRBV20-1; the D is unclear. The V gene lost 3 bases and the J gene lost 5 bases, with 7 bases spanning the gap. The CDR3 length is 12 residues. Germline assignment: CDR1 DFQATT and CDR2 SNEGSKA (reference sequence). CDR3 sequence reads: CSASPENEKLFF. The CDR3 DNA reads as TGCAGTGCTAGCCCGGAGAATGAAAAACTGTTTTTT.

This clonotype was detected many times. V and J are TRBV6-1 and TRBJ1-5; 8 positions agree with TRBD1. The CDR3 extends over 16 amino acids. V dropped 7 bases and J dropped 5; count of bases not matched to a gene: 13. CDR1 MNHNS and CDR2 SASEGT come from the germline V gene. CDR3 loop: CASTDRGGRGDQPQHF. The CDR3 DNA reads TGTGCCAGCACCGACAGGGGTGGCAGGGGAGATCAGCCCCAGCATTTT.

This chain connects TRBV11-2 to TRBJ2-5; D is unresolved. Germline CDR1 is SGHAT and CDR2 is FQNNGV. The V gene lost 8 bases and the J gene lost 2 bases, with 12 bases spanning the gap. This CDR3 has 13 amino acids. The chain's CDR3 is CASRIGMQETQYF. DNA of the CDR3: TGTGCCAGCCGTATTGGGATGCAAGAGACCCAGTACTTC.

The rearrangement joins TRBV6-2 or TRBV6-3 to TRBJ1-1; TRBD1 matches at 7 bases. Germline CDR1 MNHEY, CDR2 SVGEGT. The CDR3 totals 14 residues. Losses at the gene ends were 6 bases for V and 4 bases for J; bases not matched to a gene: 8. CDR3 protein: CASSPPRTGTEAFF. As DNA, the CDR3 is TGTGCCAGCAGCCCCCCCCGGACAGGCACTGAAGCTTTCTTT.

A few counts support this clonotype. This chain uses TRBV7-2 with TRBJ2-3, with a weak D call TRBD2 (6 bases). The CDR3 has 15 residues. Germline V gene sequence: CDR1 SGHTA, CDR2 FQGNSA. The V gene lost 6 bases and the J gene lost 0 bases, with 13 bases spanning the gap. The CDR3 DNA follows: TGTGCCAGCAGTCGAAATCGGGGGAGCACAGATACGCAGTATTTT. Translating it yields CASSRNRGSTDTQYF.

This clonotype was counted many times. The J gene is TRBJ1-2, the V gene TRBV6-2 or TRBV6-3; TRBD1 might be the D (5 bases). Trimming pared 0 bases from V and 12 bases from J, leaving 14 bases between. This CDR3 spans 13 amino acids. Germline V gene lookup returns CDR1 MNHEY and CDR2 SVGEGT. The CDR3 here is CASSYSAGTGNTF. CDR3 in DNA: TGTGCCAGCAGTTACTCGGCGGGGACCGGGAACACCTTC.

The table lists this clonotype with many counts. This chain joins TRBV2 and TRBJ2-1; either TRBD1 or TRBD2 may supply D (6 bases each). Germline V lookup: CDR1 SNHLY, CDR2 FYNNEI. V was cut by 10 bases and J by 2 bases, with 18 bases left in between. This CDR3 has 15 residues. Here the CDR3 DNA reads TGTGCCACCCGACCGGGGGCAAGCACCTACAATGAGCAGTTCTTC. Translated: CATRPGASTYNEQFF. The whole variable domain, remainder taken from reference TRBV2 and TRBJ2-1, is EPEVTQTPSHQVTQMGQEVILRCVPISNHLYFYWYRQILGQKVEFLVSFYNNEISEKSEIFDDQFSVERPDGSNFTLKIRSTKLEDSAMYFCATRPGASTYNEQFFGPGTRLTVL.

This clonotype was observed at least ten times. The V gene is TRBV10-3, the J gene TRBJ2-7; TRBD2 matches 7 bases. The length of the CDR3 is 16 residues. Germline V lookup: CDR1 ENHRY, CDR2 SYGVKD. V gave up 0 bases and J gave up 1 base; unmatched junction bases: 6. The CDR3 DNA sequence: TGTGCCATCAGTGAGTCGAAGGCGGGGGATTCCTACGAGCAGTACTTC. This translates into CAISESKAGDSYEQYF.

The sample holds many counts of this clonotype. The gene calls are TRBV7-2 and TRBJ2-3, with TRBD1 identical over 11 bases. This CDR3 has 17 residues. Germline assignment: CDR1 SGHTA and CDR2 FQGNSA. V shed 6 bases and J 3 bases; nucleotides not matched to a gene: 11. Written as DNA, the CDR3 is TGTGCCAGCAGTCGAGCCCCGGGACAGGGGGAAACAGATACGCAGTATTTT. It codes for CASSRAPGQGETDTQYF.

This clonotype showed up many times. The chain combines TRBV9 with TRBJ2-7; D might be TRBD1 or TRBD2, each matching 6 bases. V lost 7 bases and J 0 bases, leaving 17 bases between the germline ends. Germline V gene lookup returns CDR1 SGDLS and CDR2 YYNGEE. This CDR3 contains 15 residues. This CDR3 is CASSSGATLSYEQYF. DNA for the CDR3: TGTGCCAGCTCATCGGGGGCCACTCTCTCCTACGAGCAGTACTTC.

This clonotype was observed at least ten times. This chain joins TRBV7-9 and TRBJ1-3, with TRBD1 identical over 9 bases. This CDR3 region has 16 residues. The V gene end was trimmed by 3 bases and the J gene end by 2 bases; junction bases not matched to a gene: 5. Germline CDR1 SEHNR, CDR2 FQNEAQ (reference sequence). DNA for the CDR3: TGTGCCAGCAGCTTCCCGGGACAGGGAACTGGAAACACCATATATTTT. Translation: CASSFPGQGTGNTIYF. Drawing the rest from reference TRBV7-9 and TRBJ1-3, the complete variable domain is DTGVSQNPRHKITKRGQNVTFRCDPISEHNRLYWYRQTLGQGPEFLTYFQNEAQLEKSRLLSDRFSAERPKGSFSTLEIQRTEQGDSAMYLCASSFPGQGTGNTIYFGEGSWLTVV.

This clonotype was counted ten times or more. The CDR3 nucleotides read TGTGCCAGCAGTTTAAATATAGCCAAAAACATTCAGTACTTC. It specifies CASSLNIAKNIQYF. J is TRBJ2-4 and V is TRBV12-3 or TRBV12-4; unclear D gene. The CDR3 is made up of 14 amino acids. Trimming shortened V by 2 bases and J by 0 bases, and 5 bases separated the two germline ends.

This clonotype was observed at least ten times. V is TRBV7-2 and J is TRBJ1-2, with D possibly matching TRBD1 (5 bases). The CDR3 runs to 15 residues. From germline, CDR1 is SGHTA and CDR2 FQGNSA. V lost 5 bases, J lost 3 bases, and 16 bases lay in between. CDR3 nucleotide sequence: TGTGCCAGCAGCCTCTCCTTCCAGGGAGACTATGGCTACACCTTC. Translating it yields CASSLSFQGDYGYTF.

This clonotype has only a few counts. The CDR3 region has the DNA TGTGCCAGTAGTATCAGCAGGGGCTCTGGAAACACCATATATTTT. Amino acids: CASSISRGSGNTIYF. The J gene is TRBJ1-3, the V gene TRBV19; possibly TRBD1 for D (6 bases). Trimming took 3 bases from V and 0 from J, leaving 9 bases between them. This CDR3 spans 15 amino acids. CDR1 and CDR2 from the germline V gene are LNHDA and SQIVND (reference sequence).

This clonotype came up many times. The genes are TRBV4-3 and TRBJ2-6; no reliable D call. V gave up 4 bases and J gave up 4 bases, with 8 bases separating them. CDR1 is LGHNA, CDR2 YSLEER, per germline. CDR3 length equals 14 residues. The CDR3 sequence: CASSPGSGANVLTF. DNA of the CDR3: TGCGCCAGCAGCCCAGGATCCGGGGCCAACGTCCTGACTTTC.

On this clonotype: This may come from a read error, since a much larger clone is one base off. V is TRBV27 and J is TRBJ2-7, with D unclear. This CDR3 is built from 10 residues. Germline lookup yields CDR1 MNHEY and CDR2 SMNVEV (reference sequence). CDR3 sequence (DNA): TGTGCCACCAGTTTTTACGAGCAGTACTTC. Translated: CATSFYEQYF.

This clonotype occurred many times. The chain recombines TRBV12-3 or TRBV12-4 with TRBJ2-3; D is possibly TRBD2 (6 bases). Trimming took 6 bases from V and 0 from J, leaving 13 bases between them. CDR3 length equals 15 residues. CDR3 nucleotides: TGTGCCAGCAGACCAGCGGGCGCTAGCACAGATACGCAGTATTTT. This sequence encodes CASRPAGASTDTQYF.